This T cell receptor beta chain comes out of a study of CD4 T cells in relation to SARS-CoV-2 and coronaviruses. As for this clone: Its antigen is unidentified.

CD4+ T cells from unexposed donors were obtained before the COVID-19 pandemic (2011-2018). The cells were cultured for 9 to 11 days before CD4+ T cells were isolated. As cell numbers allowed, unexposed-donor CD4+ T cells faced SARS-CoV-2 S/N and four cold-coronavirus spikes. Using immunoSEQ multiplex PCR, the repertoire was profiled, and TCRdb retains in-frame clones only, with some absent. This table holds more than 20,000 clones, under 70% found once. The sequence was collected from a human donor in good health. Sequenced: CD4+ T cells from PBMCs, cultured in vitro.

The CDR3 here is CASSSTGGYYGYTF. DNA for the CDR3: TGTGCCAGCAGCTCCACAGGGGGCTACTATGGCTACACCTTC. This chain connects TRBV7-2 to TRBJ1-2; 9 bases map to TRBD1. Looked up from germline, CDR1 is SGHTA and CDR2 is FQGNSA. The CDR3 is 14 amino acids. After removal of 4 bases from V and 3 bases from J, the junction contained 3 bases not matched to a gene.